The rows below give T cell receptor beta chains drawn from one sample of a study of T cells in localized non-small cell lung cancer. TCRdb's copy holds only in-frame clones and misses some; the assay was immunoSEQ multiplex PCR. The sample has 1,800 or so clones, around 25% seen once; the top ten hold around 15%. The sequencing here drew on normal lung tissue next to the tumor, taken before any cancer treatment. Every receptor here comes from a female donor older than 55 with stage I squamous cell lung carcinoma. CDR3s include the opening cysteine and the closing phenylalanine or tryptophan. D genes are given only for firm matches. Some rows have no size entry. The others give once, few or many, or a class for an expanded clone.

TRBJ1-6	.	.	TRBV19	CASSIGQMNSPLHF	TGTGCCAGTAGTATCGGACAGATGAATTCACCCCTCCACTTT
TRBJ1-1	once	.	TRBV5-1	CASRYRATNTEAFF	TGCGCCAGCAGGTACAGGGCGACGAACACTGAAGCTTTCTTT
TRBJ2-3	few	.	TRBV6-8	CASSYPGARSDTQYF	TGTGCCAGCAGTTACCCCGGGGCTAGATCAGATACGCAGTATTTT
TRBJ2-7	.	TRBD1	TRBV7-8	CASSSVTGQGMYEQYF	TGTGCCAGCAGCTCCGTTACGGGACAGGGCATGTACGAGCAGTACTTC
TRBJ1-2	few	.	TRBV30	CAWSVSGDTGYTF	TGTGCCTGGAGTGTTTCAGGGGATACTGGCTACACCTTC
TRBJ1-5	.	TRBD1	TRBV18	CASSSGTGSNQPQHF	TGTGCCAGCTCATCCGGGACAGGGAGTAATCAGCCCCAGCATTTT
TRBJ2-4	.	.	TRBV19	CASSRLARNLAKNIQYF	TGTGCCAGTAGTCGGCTAGCCCGCAACCTAGCCAAAAACATTCAGTACTTC
TRBJ1-1	.	.	TRBV18	CASSQAGNTEAFF	TGTGCCAGCTCACAAGCAGGGAACACTGAAGCTTTCTTT
TRBJ2-2	.	.	TRBV25-1	CASSAFGTANTGELFF	TGTGCCAGCAGTGCATTCGGGACGGCGAACACCGGGGAGCTGTTTTTT
TRBJ2-6	few	.	TRBV7-7	CASSVGSGANVLTF	TGTGCCAGCAGCGTGGGCTCTGGGGCCAACGTCCTGACTTTC
TRBJ1-4	.	.	TRBV19	CASSTDGGLFF	TGTGCCAGTAGCACAGACGGGGGACTGTTTTTT
TRBJ1-6	.	.	TRBV4-1	CASSPPNSPLHF	TGCGCCAGCAGCCCTCCGAATTCACCCCTCCACTTT
TRBJ1-1	medium-sized	.	TRBV11-3	CASSSFVKGDPEAFF	TGTGCCAGCAGCTCCTTCGTGAAGGGGGATCCTGAAGCTTTCTTT
TRBJ1-2	large	.	TRBV9	CASSPNRERGYTF	TGTGCCAGCAGCCCCAATCGGGAGAGGGGCTACACCTTC
TRBJ1-2	few	.	TRBV30	CAWSIGTANYGYTF	TGTGCCTGGTCCATCGGGACCGCTAACTATGGCTACACCTTC
TRBJ1-3	few	.	TRBV9	CASSVSTGYGNTIYF	TGTGCCAGCAGCGTATCCACAGGGTACGGAAACACCATATATTTT
TRBJ1-1	few	.	TRBV9	CASSLRMVNTEAFF	TGTGCCAGCAGCCTCCGCATGGTGAACACTGAAGCTTTCTTT
TRBJ1-5	few	.	TRBV9	CASSEAWGGQPQHF	TGTGCCAGCAGTGAAGCATGGGGAGGGCAGCCCCAGCATTTT
TRBJ2-5	.	.	TRBV14	CASSQRLQETQYF	TGTGCCAGCAGCCAAAGGCTACAAGAGACCCAGTACTTC
TRBJ2-7	few	.	TRBV10-2	CASLGIKNSYEQYF	TGCGCCAGCCTCGGGATAAAAAACTCCTACGAGCAGTACTTC
TRBJ1-4	few	.	TRBV10-3	CAISESEGVVEKLFF	TGTGCCATCAGTGAGTCGGAAGGGGTGGTTGAAAAACTGTTTTTT
TRBJ2-3	few	TRBD2	TRBV11-3	CASSLLAGGSTDTQYF	TGTGCCAGCAGCTTACTAGCGGGGGGAAGCACAGATACGCAGTATTTT
TRBJ2-6	medium-sized	TRBD2	TRBV11-3	CASSPGGAGANVLTF	TGTGCCAGCAGTCCCGGGGGGGCTGGGGCCAACGTCCTGACTTTC
TRBJ2-7	few	TRBD1	TRBV11-3	CASSLIRDRGLEQYF	TGTGCCAGCAGCTTAATCCGGGACAGGGGGCTCGAGCAGTACTTC
TRBJ2-7	large	TRBD1	TRBV11-3	CASSPGGTGSYEQYF	TGTGCCAGCAGCCCCGGGGGGACAGGGTCCTACGAGCAGTACTTC
TRBJ1-5	.	.	TRBV11-3	CASRTKQGGAQPQHF	TGTGCCAGCAGAACAAAACAGGGAGGCGCTCAGCCCCAGCATTTT
TRBJ1-1	few	.	TRBV9	CASSVGGGETEAFF	TGTGCCAGCAGCGTAGGAGGGGGTGAGACTGAAGCTTTCTTT
TRBJ1-5	.	TRBD1	TRBV6-8	CASSSYHLGGTQPQHF	TGTGCCAGCAGCTCCTACCATCTAGGGGGCACCCAGCCCCAGCATTTT
TRBJ1-2	few	.	TRBV19	CASSMGARLGGYTF	TGTGCCAGTAGTATGGGGGCGAGGCTAGGTGGCTACACCTTC
TRBJ2-1	.	.	TRBV28	CASSLLSYEQFF	TGTGCCAGCAGTTTATTAAGCTATGAGCAGTTCTTC
TRBJ2-6	large	.	TRBV6-8	CASIGWASGANVLTF	TGTGCCAGCATTGGGTGGGCATCTGGGGCCAACGTCCTGACTTTC
TRBJ2-7	.	.	TRBV9	CASSILQGYDYEQYF	TGTGCCAGCAGTATCCTACAGGGATATGACTACGAGCAGTACTTC
TRBJ1-1	.	.	TRBV6-8	CASSYFDGGTEAFF	TGTGCCAGCAGTTACTTTGACGGGGGCACTGAAGCTTTCTTT
TRBJ2-5	.	.	TRBV14	CASSQDNGETQYF	TGTGCCAGCAGCCAAGATAACGGAGAGACCCAGTACTTC
TRBJ1-1	large	.	TRBV11-3	CASSAIFIQGNTEAFF	TGTGCCAGCAGCGCAATCTTCATACAGGGGAACACTGAAGCTTTCTTT
TRBJ2-6	few	.	TRBV19	CASRLTGANVLTF	TGTGCCAGTAGACTTACTGGGGCCAACGTCCTGACTTTC
TRBJ1-3	few	.	TRBV30	CAWKKAGNTIYF	TGTGCCTGGAAAAAGGCTGGAAACACCATATATTTT
TRBJ2-1	.	TRBD2	TRBV11-3	CASSFGLAVYNEQFF	TGTGCTAGCAGCTTCGGCCTAGCGGTATACAATGAGCAGTTCTTC
TRBJ2-5	few	.	TRBV9	CASSPGVGVSAQYF	TGTGCCAGCAGCCCGGGGGTCGGGGTCTCGGCCCAGTACTTC
TRBJ1-3	.	.	TRBV5-1	CASSPQGLGNTIYF	TGCGCCAGCAGTCCCCAGGGTTTAGGAAACACCATATATTTT
TRBJ2-7	few	TRBD2	TRBV11-3	CASSPWGGGADEQYF	TGTGCCAGCAGCCCCTGGGGCGGGGGGGCCGACGAGCAGTACTTC
TRBJ1-1	few	.	TRBV15	CATSRGTGDTEAFF	TGTGCCACCAGCAGAGGGACGGGTGACACTGAAGCTTTCTTT
TRBJ2-7	few	.	TRBV11-3	CASSQRWGGTYEQYF	TGTGCCAGCAGCCAGAGGTGGGGAGGAACCTACGAGCAGTACTTC
TRBJ1-2	.	TRBD1	TRBV6-8	CAISALDRGDGYTF	TGTGCCATCAGTGCCCTCGACAGGGGCGATGGCTACACCTTC
TRBJ2-2	.	.	TRBV28	CASSSSGTTGELFF	TGTGCCAGCAGTTCGTCAGGGACCACCGGGGAGCTGTTTTTT
TRBJ1-3	.	.	TRBV4-1	CASRSDSHPGNTIYF	TGCGCCAGCAGGTCGGACAGCCACCCTGGAAACACCATATATTTT
TRBJ1-2	once	.	TRBV18	CASSPIRDPYGYTF	TGTGCCAGCTCACCTATAAGGGACCCCTATGGCTACACCTTC
TRBJ1-4	.	.	TRBV11-3	CASSRRQLAGEKLFF	TGTGCCAGCAGCCGCCGACAGCTAGCGGGGGAAAAACTGTTTTTT
TRBJ2-3	few	.	TRBV11-3	CASSLARGKTRADTQYF	TGTGCCAGCAGCTTGGCCCGGGGGAAGACCAGGGCAGATACGCAGTATTTT
TRBJ2-2	few	TRBD2	TRBV5-1	CASTPPSGDRGTEELFF	TGCGCCAGCACCCCCCCCAGCGGGGATAGGGGAACCGAGGAGCTGTTTTTT